Given below is one T cell receptor (beta chain) in context. Researchers ran the PCR with 60 Vbeta and 13 Jbeta primers. Only in-frame clones appear in the TCRdb table, and some are missing; sequencing was by immunoSEQ multiplex PCR. The table includes roughly 49,000 clones, roughly four fifths detected once. V lost 2 bases, J lost 9 bases, and 11 bases stayed unmatched. CDR1 and CDR2 (germline): SGDLS, YYNGEE. The CDR3 sequence is 15 residues long. The entry originates in a study of cytomegalovirus exposure and HLA in healthy donors. The sequence was obtained from a boy younger than 18 in good health and CMV-seropositive. This chain joins TRBV9 and TRBJ2-1; 7 bases map to TRBD2. The sequenced material came from PBMCs. CDR3 amino acids: CASSVRGLVPGEQFF. The CDR3 nucleotides are TGTGCCAGCAGCGTGAGAGGACTAGTCCCGGGTGAGCAGTTCTTC.